The subject of this entry is one T cell receptor beta chain. The source of the sample is a study of cytomegalovirus exposure and HLA in healthy donors. Across the study: The study placed approximately 80% of its approximately 430 genotyped donors in the Caucasian-associated ancestry cluster.

This CDR3 spans 12 amino acids. Germline V gene lookup returns CDR1 KGHSH and CDR2 LQKENI. V was cut by 5 bases and J by 0 bases, with 4 bases left in between. The primer mix had 60 Vbeta and 13 Jbeta primers. Sequenced by immunoSEQ multiplex PCR; TCRdb stores in-frame clones only, minus some. The sample records some 180,000 clones, about 77% being singletons. The chain combines TRBV18 with TRBJ2-5; D is ambiguous. The sequencing input was PBMCs. The TCR was taken from a woman in her twenties or thirties in good health and CMV-seropositive. The CDR3 is CASSSYQETQYF. The CDR3 bases are TGTGCCAGCTCATCGTACCAAGAGACCCAGTACTTC.